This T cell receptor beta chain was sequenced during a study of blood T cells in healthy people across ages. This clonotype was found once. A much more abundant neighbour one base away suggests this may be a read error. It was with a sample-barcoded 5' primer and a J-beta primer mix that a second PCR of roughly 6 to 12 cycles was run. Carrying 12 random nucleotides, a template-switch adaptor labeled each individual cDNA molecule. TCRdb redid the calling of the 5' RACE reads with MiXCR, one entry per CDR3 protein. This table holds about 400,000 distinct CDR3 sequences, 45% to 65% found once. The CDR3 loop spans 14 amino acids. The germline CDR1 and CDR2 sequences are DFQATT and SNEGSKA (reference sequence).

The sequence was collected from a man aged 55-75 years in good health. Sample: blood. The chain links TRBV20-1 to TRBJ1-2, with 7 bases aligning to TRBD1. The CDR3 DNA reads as TGCGGTGCTGGGCCGGGACAGAGAGACTATGGCTACACCTTC. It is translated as CGAGPGQRDYGYTF.